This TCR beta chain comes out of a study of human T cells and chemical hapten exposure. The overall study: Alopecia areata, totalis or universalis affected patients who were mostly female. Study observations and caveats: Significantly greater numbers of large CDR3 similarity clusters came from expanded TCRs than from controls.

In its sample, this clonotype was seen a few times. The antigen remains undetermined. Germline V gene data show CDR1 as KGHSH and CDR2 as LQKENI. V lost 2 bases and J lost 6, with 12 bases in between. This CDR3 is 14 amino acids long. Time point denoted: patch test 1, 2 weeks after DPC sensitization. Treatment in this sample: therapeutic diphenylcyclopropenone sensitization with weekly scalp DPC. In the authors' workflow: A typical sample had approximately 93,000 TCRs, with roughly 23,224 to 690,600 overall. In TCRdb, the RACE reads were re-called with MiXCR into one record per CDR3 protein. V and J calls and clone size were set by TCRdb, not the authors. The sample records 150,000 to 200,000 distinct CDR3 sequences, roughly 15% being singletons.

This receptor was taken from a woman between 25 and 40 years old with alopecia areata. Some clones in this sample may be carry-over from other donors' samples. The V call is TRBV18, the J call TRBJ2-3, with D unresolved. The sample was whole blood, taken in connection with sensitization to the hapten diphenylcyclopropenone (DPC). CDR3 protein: CASSPNPPPDTQYF. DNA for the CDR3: TGTGCCAGCTCACCAAATCCTCCTCCGGATACGCAGTATTTT.